A selection of T cell receptor beta chains follows, all from one sample in a study of CXCR3-negative and CXCR3-positive naive CD8 T cells. TCRdb re-called the 5' RACE reads and gives one entry per CDR3 protein, without DNA. Reported are about 120,000 distinct CDR3 sequences; the ten largest clones contain approximately 0.36%. Material: naive CXCR3+ CD8+ T cells from blood. The source of these receptors is a human donor in good health. Some clones in this sample may be carry-over from other donors' samples. The CDR3 runs from the conserved cysteine through the conserved F or W. The order of the fields is V gene, J gene, CDR3 protein.

v_call: TRBV13
j_call: TRBJ2-7
cdr3_aa: CASSLRPGTAPGEQYF

v_call: TRBV5-1
j_call: TRBJ2-2
cdr3_aa: CASLAGGPNTGELFF

v_call: TRBV28
j_call: TRBJ2-7
cdr3_aa: CASSLGTGWYEQYF

v_call: TRBV6-5
j_call: TRBJ2-1
cdr3_aa: CASSYSTSGSYNEQFF

v_call: TRBV4-3
j_call: TRBJ2-7
cdr3_aa: CASSPDSSYEQYF

v_call: TRBV4-1
j_call: TRBJ1-5
cdr3_aa: CASSQSTGSYNQPQHF

v_call: TRBV5-1
j_call: TRBJ1-6
cdr3_aa: CASSLGAGKQSPLHF

v_call: TRBV20-1
j_call: TRBJ2-5
cdr3_aa: CSARDYSQETQYF

v_call: TRBV28
j_call: TRBJ1-2
cdr3_aa: CASSFQGFNYGYTF

v_call: TRBV3-1
j_call: TRBJ2-3
cdr3_aa: CASSPWDVDPTDTQYF

v_call: TRBV28
j_call: TRBJ2-1
cdr3_aa: CASSFGVNEQFF

v_call: TRBV10-1
j_call: TRBJ1-1
cdr3_aa: CASSGLMNTEAFF

v_call: TRBV9
j_call: TRBJ2-3
cdr3_aa: CASSVGQGAGFGTDTQYF

v_call: TRBV13
j_call: TRBJ1-5
cdr3_aa: CASSLGVAPDQPQHF

v_call: TRBV19
j_call: TRBJ2-3
cdr3_aa: CASSNAGQRTDTQYF

v_call: TRBV13
j_call: TRBJ2-7
cdr3_aa: CASSLSGTSGRYEQYF

v_call: TRBV28
j_call: TRBJ1-4
cdr3_aa: CASSLWPVEKLFF

v_call: TRBV15
j_call: TRBJ2-1
cdr3_aa: CATMRELSSYNEQFF

v_call: TRBV4-1
j_call: TRBJ1-4
cdr3_aa: CASSTGDRDDNEKLFF

v_call: TRBV4-1
j_call: TRBJ1-1
cdr3_aa: CASSQGGATEAFF

v_call: TRBV28
j_call: TRBJ2-7
cdr3_aa: CASTPSRELYEQYF

v_call: TRBV12-3/TRBV12-4
j_call: TRBJ2-1
cdr3_aa: CASSPTSARDEQFF

v_call: TRBV28
j_call: TRBJ2-5
cdr3_aa: CASRTGTGLQETQYF

v_call: TRBV20-1
j_call: TRBJ2-1
cdr3_aa: CSAREGLFTYNEQFF

v_call: TRBV7-8
j_call: TRBJ2-2
cdr3_aa: CASPTRTGVTTGELFF

v_call: TRBV2
j_call: TRBJ2-7
cdr3_aa: CASSDTAITGGALAREQYF

v_call: TRBV27
j_call: TRBJ2-1
cdr3_aa: CASRVAGGNEQFF

v_call: TRBV7-8
j_call: TRBJ2-5
cdr3_aa: CASGSAETQYF

v_call: TRBV11-2
j_call: TRBJ2-7
cdr3_aa: CASSSDLGTAYEQYF

v_call: TRBV3-1
j_call: TRBJ2-7
cdr3_aa: CASSQRGGHSYEQYF

v_call: TRBV29-1
j_call: TRBJ2-7
cdr3_aa: CSVGEGSYYEQYF